This T cell receptor beta chain was identified in a study of CD8 T cells in Susac syndrome (dated by TCRdb to about 2019). Study-level background: Of the Susac syndrome patients who were sequenced, about 6 had clinically active disease and fewer than ten were in clinical remission. The study used repertoire sequencing to test whether antigen drove CD8+ T cell activation and differentiation in Susac syndrome. The clonality of the CD8+ T cell repertoire was compared across around twelve healthy donors, some 14 Susac syndrome patients and under 18 multiple sclerosis patients. Susac syndrome patients were therapy-naive, on corticosteroids (some also receiving IVIg), or on IVIg alone at blood withdrawal.

Broader findings and caveats from the paper: Clonal expansion was seen in Susac syndrome CD8+ repertoires, peaking in CD8+ TEMRA cells and being greater in clinically active patients than in remitting ones. Sixteen Susac-specific public clones were identified in the total CD8+ repertoire, and about 5 Susac-specific public clones were identified in the CD8+ TEMRA repertoire. The number of individuals in the TCR sequencing and HLA analysis was acknowledged as relatively small.

RNA was extracted with the RNeasy kit and 0.5 to 1 ug was reverse transcribed using random hexamers. The immunoSEQ multiplex PCR assay, which covers 54 Vbeta and 13 Jbeta segments, was used to amplify TCR beta CDR3 regions. Bias from PCR amplification was corrected by using a synthetic template baseline for primer optimization and for computational correction. Turning to the authors' computational methods: Reads were assigned to V, D and J genes according to IMGT and analyzed in immunoSEQ Analyzer, with only productive sequences retained. Clonality was calculated as one minus the Shannon entropy normalized by log2 of the number of productive unique sequences. For each patient and control, public and private clones were evaluated among the 100 most prevalent clones. A clone was defined as Susac-specific if it was absent from the healthy and MS cohorts, from around 960 published viral clones and from other ImmuneACCESS disease sequences. TCRdb passed the public sequencing reads through fastp at Q25 and MiXCR, retaining productive beta sequences. Rows with a matching CDR3 protein are joined into one entry that keeps the most common DNA and genes. These V and J calls are TCRdb output, not the study's own analysis. This sample comprises tens of thousands of distinct CDR3 sequences, 90% to 95% of them detected only once. The ten largest clones add up to roughly 0.45% of the sample.

This clonotype has a single count. There is no known antigen for this receptor. Base-call qualities are not available, and no considerably larger clone is one nucleotide away. Evidence from one read is weak. Peripheral blood CD8+ and CD4+ T cells from healthy donors, Susac syndrome patients and multiple sclerosis patients were profiled by high-throughput TCR beta sequencing. Recently defined diagnostic criteria for definite or probable disease were met by the Susac syndrome patients. CD8+ TEMRA cells were enriched by FACS, while bulk CD8+ and CD4+ T cells were purified by magnetic negative isolation. Blood was drawn into EDTA tubes, processed within 24 hours, and PBMCs were isolated by density gradient centrifugation. PBMCs intended for TCR sequencing were cryopreserved in liquid nitrogen and were subsequently thawed in a 37 degrees C water bath. The sorted or isolated CD4+, CD8+ and CD8+ TEMRA cells had a purity of 90% or higher.

Reading from cysteine to phenylalanine, the CDR3 counts 11 amino acids. Of all the DNA, just the CDR3 is kept, 33 bases in frame from base 1. V is shortened by 1 base, J by 7 bases, and the region joining them spans 7 bases. CDR1 DFQATT and CDR2 SNEGSKA are derived from the germline V gene (reference sequence). Input material: CD8+ T cells from PBMCs. Recombination linked TRBV20-1 to TRBJ1-2; no D segment can be confidently identified. The clonotype comes from a human donor with Susac syndrome. The sequenced DNA: TGCAGTGCTAGAGGCCGAAGTGGCTACACCTTC. Translation gives CSARGRSGYTF.